This TCR beta chain is from a study of blood T cells in healthy people across ages. V lost 2 bases and J lost 4, with 8 bases in between. CDR3 length equals 12 residues. Germline assignment: CDR1 DFQATT and CDR2 SNEGSKA (reference sequence). Combining a sample-barcoded 5' primer with a J-beta primer mix, a second PCR ran for roughly 7 to 11 cycles. MiXCR, run by TCRdb on the 5' RACE reads, gives a single entry per CDR3 protein. The repertoire holds fewer than 900,000 distinct CDR3 sequences, with 35% to 40% as singletons. This clonotype was observed a few times. Sample: blood. The rearrangement joins TRBV20-1 to TRBJ2-5, with TRBD1 as a possible D gene (6 bases). The TCR was taken from a man younger than 35 in good health. CDR3 in DNA: TGCAGTGCTAGACACAGGGTAGAGACCCAGTACTTC. It specifies CSARHRVETQYF.